The 7 T cell receptor beta chains reported below all come from one sample, sequenced in a study of T cells in Graves' hyperthyroidism and ophthalmopathy. Regions amplified from RNA transcripts were the TCR beta CDR3 regions. In the first-round RT-PCR of the TCR CDR3, the HTBI primer set was used. TCRdb itself ran the multiplex PCR reads through MiXCR, one entry per CDR3 protein. Of hundreds of thousands of distinct CDR3 sequences listed, roughly a sixth are singletons. The sequencing sample was made of blood. All receptors derive from a woman aged 50 to 65 with Graves' hyperthyroidism that later progressed to Graves' ophthalmopathy.

The chain uses TRBV6-1 and TRBJ1-2; the D gene is possibly TRBD1 (5 bases). V lost 2 bases and J 5 bases, leaving 18 bases between the germline ends. The CDR3 sequence is 16 residues long. From germline, CDR1 is MNHNS and CDR2 SASEGT. The DNA of the CDR3 is TGTGCCAGCAGTGAATTGGCGGAGGGGCTGCGGTATGGCTACACCTTC. Translated, it gives CASSELAEGLRYGYTF.

This clonotype was seen a handful of times. This chain connects TRBV3-1 to TRBJ1-2; the D gene is possibly TRBD1 (5 bases). V was cut by 0 bases and J by 9 bases, with 20 bases left in between. CDR1 and CDR2 from the germline V gene are LGHDT and YNNKEL (reference sequence). CDR3 size: 16 residues. CDR3 sequence reads: CASSQDPPQGLWSYTF. CDR3 nucleotide sequence: TGTGCCAGCAGCCAAGATCCCCCCCAGGGCCTATGGAGCTACACCTTC. Supplemented by reference TRBV3-1 and TRBJ1-2, the full variable domain reads DTAVSQTPKYLVTQMGNDKSIKCEQNLGHDTMYWYKQDSKKFLKIMFSYNNKELIINETVPNRFSPKSPDKAHLNLHINSLELGDSAVYFCASSQDPPQGLWSYTFGSGTRLTVV.

The table lists this clonotype with many counts. The chain has TRBV20-1 and TRBJ2-5; D gene unclear. The CDR3 is 12 residues long. The V gene lost 2 bases and the J gene lost 2 bases, with 6 bases spanning the gap. Germline CDR1 reads DFQATT; CDR2 reads SNEGSKA (reference sequence). The CDR3 reads CSARLVQETQYF. CDR3 DNA: TGCAGTGCTAGACTTGTTCAAGAGACCCAGTACTTC.

This chain connects TRBV25-1 to TRBJ2-2, with 12 bases lining up with TRBD2. The CDR3 has 17 amino acids. Germline CDR1 reads MGHDK; CDR2 reads SYGVNS. Germline trimming cut 6 bases from V and 7 bases from J; bases unmatched to any gene: 12. The CDR3 bases are TGTGCCAGCAGCCCTCGACTAGCGGGGGCACCCGGCGGGGAGCTGTTTTTT. This codes for CASSPRLAGAPGGELFF. Using reference TRBV25-1 and TRBJ2-2 for the parts outside the CDR3, the full variable domain is EADIYQTPRYLVIGTGKKITLECSQTMGHDKMYWYQQDPGMELHLIHYSYGVNSTEKGDLSSESTVSRIRTEHFPLTLESARPSHTSQYLCASSPRLAGAPGGELFFGEGSRLTVL.

This chain connects TRBV30 to TRBJ1-2, with 8 nucleotides matching TRBD1. J was trimmed by 7 bases and V by 1 base; bases with no gene match: 8. Germline V gene data show CDR1 as GTSNPN and CDR2 as SVGIG (reference sequence). This CDR3 is built from 14 residues. The DNA of the CDR3 is TGTGCCTGGAGTGAACCGGACAGGGTAGTTGGCTACACCTTC. This sequence encodes CAWSEPDRVVGYTF.

In this sample, this clonotype turned up many times. The chain links TRBV11-1 to TRBJ1-1, with D tentatively TRBD1 (6 bases). Trimming stripped 2 bases from V and 5 bases from J, with 12 bases between. The CDR3 is 14 amino acids. Germline-derived CDR1 and CDR2 are SGHAT and FQDESV (reference sequence). Written as DNA, the CDR3 is TGTGCCAGCAGCTTAAAAACAGGGCGGACTGAAGCTTTCTTT. This gives the protein CASSLKTGRTEAFF.

The sample holds many counts of this clonotype. The chain employs TRBV12-5 and TRBJ2-1, with 10 bases matching TRBD1. The junction had 4 bases not matched to a gene; V was cut back by 5 bases and J by 9 bases. The CDR3 runs to 13 residues. CDR1 and CDR2 from the germline V gene are LGHNT and FRNRAP. CDR3 bases: TGTGCTAGTGGTACAGGGACAGGGGTTGAGCAGTTCTTC. Translation: CASGTGTGVEQFF.